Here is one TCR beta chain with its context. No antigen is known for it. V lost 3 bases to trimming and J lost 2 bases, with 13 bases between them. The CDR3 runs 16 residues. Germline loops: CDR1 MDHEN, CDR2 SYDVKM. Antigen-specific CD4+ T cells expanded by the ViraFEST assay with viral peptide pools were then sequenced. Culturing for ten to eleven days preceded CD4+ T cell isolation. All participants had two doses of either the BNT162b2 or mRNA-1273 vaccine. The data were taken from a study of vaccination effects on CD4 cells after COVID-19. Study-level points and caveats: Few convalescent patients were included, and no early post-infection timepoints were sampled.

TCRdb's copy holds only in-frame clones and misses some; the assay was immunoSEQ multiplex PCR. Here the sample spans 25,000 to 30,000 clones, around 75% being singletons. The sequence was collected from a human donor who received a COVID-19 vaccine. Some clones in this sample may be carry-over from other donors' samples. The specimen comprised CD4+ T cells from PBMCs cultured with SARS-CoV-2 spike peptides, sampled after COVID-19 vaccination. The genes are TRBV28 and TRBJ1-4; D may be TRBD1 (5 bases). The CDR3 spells CASSLVGAGTNEKLFF. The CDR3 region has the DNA TGTGCCAGCAGTTTGGTAGGGGCTGGGACTAATGAAAAACTGTTTTTT.